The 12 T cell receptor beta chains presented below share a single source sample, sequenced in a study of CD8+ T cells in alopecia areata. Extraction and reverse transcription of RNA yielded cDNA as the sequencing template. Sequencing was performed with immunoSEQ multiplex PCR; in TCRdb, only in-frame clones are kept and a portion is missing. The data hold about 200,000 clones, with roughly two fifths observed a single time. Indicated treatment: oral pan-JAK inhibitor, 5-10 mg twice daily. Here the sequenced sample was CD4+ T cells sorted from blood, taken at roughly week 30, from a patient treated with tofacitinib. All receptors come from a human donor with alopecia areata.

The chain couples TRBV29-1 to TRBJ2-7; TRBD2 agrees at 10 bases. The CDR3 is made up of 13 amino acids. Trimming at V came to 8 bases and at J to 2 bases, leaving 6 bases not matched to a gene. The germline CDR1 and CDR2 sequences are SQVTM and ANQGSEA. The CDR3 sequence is CSISSGGTYEQYF. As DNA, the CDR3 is TGCAGCATCTCTAGCGGGGGAACCTACGAGCAGTACTTC.

CDR3 nucleotide sequence: TGTGCCAGCAGCTTATATCCAGAGTCTGGAAACACCATATATTTT. It is translated as CASSLYPESGNTIYF. The rearrangement uses TRBV7-9 and TRBJ1-3, with D unclear. The germline V and J ends were trimmed by 2 bases and 1 base, with 9 bases remaining between them. There are 15 residues in the CDR3. CDR1 is SEHNR and CDR2 is FQNEAQ in the germline V gene (reference sequence).

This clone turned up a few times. The CDR3 is CASSGTPRGNTEAFF. CDR3 nucleotides: TGTGCCAGCAGCGGGACTCCGAGGGGGAACACTGAAGCTTTCTTT. The chain links TRBV28 to TRBJ1-1; possible D gene TRBD1, 5 bases. Deletions cut 6 bases from V and 1 base from J, with 15 bases between. The V gene's germline CDR1 is MDHEN and CDR2 SYDVKM. The CDR3 is 15 residues long. The variable domain in full, with the rest retrieved from reference TRBV28 and TRBJ1-1, is DVKVTQSSRYLVKRTGEKVFLECVQDMDHENMFWYRQDPGLGLRLIYFSYDVKMKEKGDIPEGYSVSREKKERFSLILESASTNQTSMYLCASSGTPRGNTEAFFGQGTRLTVV.

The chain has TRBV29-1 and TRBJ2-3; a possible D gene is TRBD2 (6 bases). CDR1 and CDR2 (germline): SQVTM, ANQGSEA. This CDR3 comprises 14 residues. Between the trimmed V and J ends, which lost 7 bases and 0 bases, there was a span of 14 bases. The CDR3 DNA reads TGCAGCGCTCGGGACTCCGCTAGCACAGATACGCAGTATTTT. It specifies CSARDSASTDTQYF.

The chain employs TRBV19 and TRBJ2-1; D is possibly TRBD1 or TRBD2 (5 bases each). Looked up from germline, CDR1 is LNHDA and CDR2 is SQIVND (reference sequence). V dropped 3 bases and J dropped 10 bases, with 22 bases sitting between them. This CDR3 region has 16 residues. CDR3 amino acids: CASSIGGRIVWREQFF. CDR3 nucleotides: TGTGCCAGTAGTATTGGGGGAAGAATAGTCTGGCGAGAGCAGTTCTTC.

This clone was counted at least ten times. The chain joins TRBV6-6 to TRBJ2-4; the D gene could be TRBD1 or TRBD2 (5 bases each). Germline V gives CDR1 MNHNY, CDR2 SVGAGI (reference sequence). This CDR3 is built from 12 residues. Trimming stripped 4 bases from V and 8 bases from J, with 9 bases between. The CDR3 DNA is TGTGCCAGCAGTTCCGGGACGGACATTCAGTACTTC. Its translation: CASSSGTDIQYF.

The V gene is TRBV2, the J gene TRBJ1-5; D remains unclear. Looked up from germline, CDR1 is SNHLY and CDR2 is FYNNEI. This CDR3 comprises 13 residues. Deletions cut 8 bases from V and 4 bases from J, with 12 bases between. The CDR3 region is CASERDFNQPQHF. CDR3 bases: TGTGCCAGCGAGAGAGACTTTAATCAGCCCCAGCATTTT.

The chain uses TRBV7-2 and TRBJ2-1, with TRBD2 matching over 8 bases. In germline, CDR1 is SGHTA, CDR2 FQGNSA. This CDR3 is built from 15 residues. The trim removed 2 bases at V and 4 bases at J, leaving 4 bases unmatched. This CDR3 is CASSLLVAGYNEQFF. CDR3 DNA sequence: TGTGCCAGCAGCTTATTGGTAGCGGGATACAATGAGCAGTTCTTC.

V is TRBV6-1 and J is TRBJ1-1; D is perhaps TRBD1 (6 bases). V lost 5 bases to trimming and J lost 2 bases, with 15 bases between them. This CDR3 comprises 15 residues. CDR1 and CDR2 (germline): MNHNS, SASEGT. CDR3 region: CASSSPWGANTEAFF. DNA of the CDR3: TGTGCCAGCAGTTCCCCATGGGGGGCTAACACTGAAGCTTTCTTT.

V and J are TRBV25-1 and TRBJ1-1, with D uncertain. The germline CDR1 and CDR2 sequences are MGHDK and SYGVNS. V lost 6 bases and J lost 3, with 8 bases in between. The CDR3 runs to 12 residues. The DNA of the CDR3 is TGTGCCAGCAGGGACCCGTACACTGAAGCTTTCTTT. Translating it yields CASRDPYTEAFF.

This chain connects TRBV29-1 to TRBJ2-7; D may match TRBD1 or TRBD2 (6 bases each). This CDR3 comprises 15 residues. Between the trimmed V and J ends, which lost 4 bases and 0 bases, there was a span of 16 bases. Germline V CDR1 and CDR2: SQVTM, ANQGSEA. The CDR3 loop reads CSVGGIDRSSYEQYF. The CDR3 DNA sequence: TGCAGCGTTGGCGGGATAGACAGGAGCTCCTACGAGCAGTACTTC.

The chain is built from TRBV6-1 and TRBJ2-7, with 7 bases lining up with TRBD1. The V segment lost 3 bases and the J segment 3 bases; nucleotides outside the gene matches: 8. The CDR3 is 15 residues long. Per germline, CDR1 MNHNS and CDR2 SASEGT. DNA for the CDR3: TGTGCCAGCAGTGATGGGACAGCTACCGGCTACGAGCAGTACTTC. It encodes CASSDGTATGYEQYF.